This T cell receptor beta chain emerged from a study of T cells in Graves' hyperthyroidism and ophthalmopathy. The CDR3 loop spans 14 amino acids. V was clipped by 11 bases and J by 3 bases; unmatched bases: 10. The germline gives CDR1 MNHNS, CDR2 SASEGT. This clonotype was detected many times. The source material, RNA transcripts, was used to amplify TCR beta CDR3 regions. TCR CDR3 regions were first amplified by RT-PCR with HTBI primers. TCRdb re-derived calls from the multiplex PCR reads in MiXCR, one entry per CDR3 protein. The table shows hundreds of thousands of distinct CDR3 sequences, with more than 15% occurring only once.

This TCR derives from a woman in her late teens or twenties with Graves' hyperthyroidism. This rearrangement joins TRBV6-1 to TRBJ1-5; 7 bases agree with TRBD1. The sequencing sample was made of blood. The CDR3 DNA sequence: TGTGCCTCCGGGGAGACAGGGACCAATCAGCCCCAGCATTTT. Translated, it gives CASGETGTNQPQHF.